The sequence of this TCR beta chain was determined in a study of early T cells in non-severe SARS-CoV-2 infection. For the study at large: The sequenced material was bulk RNA from unsorted whole blood, and its chains were unpaired. Whole-study findings and limits: VDJdb matching, biased toward anti-spike CD8 responses, missed private and CD4 specificities.

V dropped 2 bases and J dropped 7; count of bases not matched to a gene: 3. The CDR3 runs to 14 residues. In germline, CDR1 is MNHEY, CDR2 SMNVEV (reference sequence). Of note for this clonotype: Its antigen is undetermined.

The protocol attached unique molecular identifiers to individual cDNA molecules. In TCRdb, the 5' RACE reads were re-called with MiXCR into one record per CDR3 protein. This sample yields roughly 76,000 distinct CDR3 sequences, of which 12% are seen a single time; approximately 3.9% belongs to the top ten. The receptor was derived from an adult who was a healthcare worker with PCR-confirmed SARS-CoV-2 infection or an uninfected control (not recorded which). The chain joins TRBV27 to TRBJ2-2, with 8 bases identical to TRBD1. What was sequenced was whole blood. This CDR3 is CASSLAGGHGELFF. As DNA, the CDR3 is TGTGCCAGCAGTTTAGCAGGGGGCCACGGGGAGCTGTTTTTT.